The rows below give T cell receptor beta chains drawn from one sample of a study of human T cells and chemical hapten exposure. MiXCR, run by TCRdb on the RACE reads, gives a single entry per CDR3 protein. The table has over 300,000 distinct CDR3 sequences, 4% to 6% seen once. The specimen was whole blood, collected in connection with sensitization to the hapten diphenylcyclopropenone (DPC). The receptors come from a woman between 50 and 59 years old with alopecia areata. Some clones in this sample may be carry-over from other donors' samples. Each CDR3 is given with its conserved first and last residue. Fields, in order: V gene, CDR3 length, D gene, clone size, J gene, CDR3 protein, CDR3 DNA. D genes are given only for firm matches. Only part of the rows carry a size: once, few, many, or a class if the clone is expanded.

TRBV12-3/TRBV12-4	16	TRBD1	many	TRBJ1-2	CASSLESRTGGGRYTF	TGTGCCAGCAGTTTAGAGTCTAGGACAGGGGGCGGAAGATACACCTTC
TRBV2	13	-	few	TRBJ1-1	CATRTEINTEAFF	TGTGCCACCCGGACAGAAATAAACACTGAAGCTTTCTTT
TRBV10-3	16	TRBD2	-	TRBJ2-2	CAIRGTSGRHTGELFF	TGTGCCATCAGGGGGACTAGCGGGAGACACACCGGGGAGCTGTTTTTT
TRBV6-2/TRBV6-3	12	-	-	TRBJ2-7	CASSSLPREQYF	TGTGCCAGCAGTTCTTTGCCCCGGGAGCAGTACTTC
TRBV5-1	18	-	-	TRBJ2-6	CASSLVGESGSGANVLTF	TGCGCCAGCAGCTTGGTCGGGGAGAGCGGCTCTGGGGCCAACGTCCTGACTTTC
TRBV29-1	13	-	-	TRBJ2-7	CSVSIGGTYEQYF	TGCAGCGTTTCCATTGGCGGGACCTACGAGCAGTACTTC
TRBV9	14	TRBD1	few	TRBJ1-5	CASGQGDSNQPQHF	TGTGCCAGCGGACAGGGGGATAGCAATCAGCCCCAGCATTTT
TRBV7-2	14	-	many	TRBJ1-1	CASSNRQMNTEAFF	TGTGCCAGCAGCAACCGGCAAATGAACACTGAAGCTTTCTTT
TRBV12-3/TRBV12-4	12	TRBD2	many	TRBJ2-1	CASRRLADEQFF	TGTGCCAGCAGACGACTAGCGGATGAGCAGTTCTTC
TRBV4-2	16	-	many	TRBJ2-7	CASSQPEDWGGYEQYF	TGTGCCAGCAGCCAGCCCGAGGACTGGGGCGGATACGAGCAGTACTTC
TRBV5-1	14	-	many	TRBJ2-2	CASSSIQEPGELFF	TGCGCCAGCAGCTCGATACAGGAGCCCGGGGAGCTGTTTTTT
TRBV7-9	11	-	-	TRBJ2-1	CASSPAREQFF	TGTGCCAGCAGCCCAGCGAGGGAGCAGTTCTTC
TRBV15	17	TRBD1	-	TRBJ1-5	CATSREGQAYSNQPQHF	TGTGCCACCAGCAGGGAGGGACAGGCTTATAGCAATCAGCCCCAGCATTTT
TRBV7-8	16	-	many	TRBJ2-7	CASSLSLRDPAYEQYF	TGTGCCAGCAGCTTAAGCCTCCGGGACCCAGCCTACGAGCAGTACTTC
TRBV28	15	TRBD1	many	TRBJ1-5	CASSYRDRYNQPQHF	TGTGCCAGCAGTTACCGGGACAGGTATAATCAGCCCCAGCATTTT
TRBV7-9	12	-	many	TRBJ2-3	CASSSDSGTQYF	TGTGCCAGCAGCTCAGACTCAGGCACGCAGTATTTT
TRBV9	13	-	many	TRBJ2-7	CASSVDSPGEQYF	TGTGCCAGCAGCGTAGACAGCCCAGGTGAGCAGTACTTC
TRBV29-1	11	-	few	TRBJ1-2	CSVGEPYGYTF	TGCAGCGTTGGAGAGCCATATGGCTACACCTTC
TRBV24-1	13	-	few	TRBJ1-1	CATRSNEQTEAFF	TGTGCCACCCGGTCCAATGAACAGACTGAAGCTTTCTTT
TRBV5-6	15	TRBD2	few	TRBJ2-7	CASSLELAGVGEQYF	TGTGCCAGCAGCTTGGAACTAGCGGGAGTAGGGGAGCAGTACTTC
TRBV7-6	18	-	many	TRBJ2-1	CASSLWSVGSNSYNEQFF	TGTGCCAGCAGCTTATGGTCCGTCGGGTCTAACTCCTACAATGAGCAGTTCTTC
TRBV12-3/TRBV12-4	14	TRBD2	many	TRBJ2-1	CASSLTLAGNEQFF	TGTGCCAGCAGTTTAACTCTAGCGGGCAATGAGCAGTTCTTC
TRBV10-2	14	-	few	TRBJ1-1	CASSEYSGSPEAFF	TGCGCCAGCAGTGAGTATTCGGGGAGCCCTGAAGCTTTCTTT
TRBV27	17	TRBD2	few	TRBJ2-5	CASSLASGRRQGETQYF	TGTGCCAGCAGCTTGGCTAGCGGGAGACGCCAAGGAGAGACCCAGTACTTC
TRBV5-4	15	-	few	TRBJ1-1	CASSPGGLGGTEAFF	TGTGCCAGCAGCCCGGGGGGGCTCGGTGGCACTGAAGCTTTCTTT
TRBV6-5	13	-	-	TRBJ2-5	CASRLGYQETQYF	TGTGCCAGCAGGTTAGGTTACCAAGAGACCCAGTACTTC
TRBV6-6	14	TRBD1	many	TRBJ1-6	CASSYGQGVSPLHF	TGTGCCAGCAGTTATGGACAGGGTGTTTCACCCCTCCACTTT
TRBV7-9	12	-	many	TRBJ1-5	CASSPGDQPQHF	TGTGCCAGCAGTCCCGGCGATCAGCCCCAGCATTTT
TRBV20-1	13	TRBD2	many	TRBJ2-2	CSARGGLDGELFF	TGCAGTGCTAGAGGGGGACTAGACGGGGAGCTGTTTTTT
TRBV7-9	17	TRBD2	-	TRBJ2-1	CASSPRAGTSGNNEQFF	TGTGCCAGCAGCCCTAGGGCCGGGACTAGCGGCAACAATGAGCAGTTCTTC
TRBV7-3	13	-	few	TRBJ1-2	CASSARVGNGYTF	TGTGCCAGCAGCGCCAGGGTTGGGAATGGCTACACCTTC
TRBV6-2/TRBV6-3	12	-	many	TRBJ1-1	CASSLWDTEAFF	TGTGCCAGCTCCCTTTGGGACACTGAAGCTTTCTTT
TRBV28	14	-	many	TRBJ1-5	CASSLRTSNQPQHF	TGTGCCAGCAGTTTGAGGACAAGCAATCAGCCCCAGCATTTT
TRBV5-6	14	-	many	TRBJ2-1	CASSSGLGPNEQFF	TGTGCCAGCAGCTCGGGGCTAGGGCCGAATGAGCAGTTCTTC
TRBV6-2/TRBV6-3	13	-	-	TRBJ2-1	CASSRDAINEQFF	TGTGCCAGCAGTCGCGACGCTATTAATGAGCAGTTCTTC
TRBV20-1	14	TRBD1	many	TRBJ2-7	CSARPGTGTYEQYF	TGCAGTGCTCGTCCCGGGACAGGAACCTACGAGCAGTACTTC
TRBV13	15	TRBD1	few	TRBJ1-1	CASSLGQGENTEAFF	TGTGCCAGCAGCTTAGGACAGGGGGAGAACACTGAAGCTTTCTTT
TRBV7-6	13	-	many	TRBJ2-1	CASSLSEAREQFF	TGTGCCAGCAGCTTGAGTGAGGCTCGGGAGCAGTTCTTC
TRBV5-1	21	TRBD2	many	TRBJ2-3	CASSLIGIGIAGGPSTDTQYF	TGCGCCAGCAGCTTGATAGGCATCGGTATAGCGGGAGGTCCGAGCACAGATACGCAGTATTTT
TRBV20-1	13	TRBD1	many	TRBJ1-1	CSAVGTGDTEAFF	TGCAGTGCTGTCGGGACAGGCGACACTGAAGCTTTCTTT
TRBV7-9	15	-	-	TRBJ2-5	CASSSRQGGGETQYF	TGTGCCAGCAGCTCACGACAGGGAGGGGGAGAGACCCAGTACTTC
TRBV25-1	15	TRBD2	many	TRBJ2-7	CASSESTSLTHEQYF	TGTGCCAGCAGTGAATCGACTAGCCTCACCCACGAGCAGTACTTC
TRBV20-1	13	TRBD2	-	TRBJ2-5	CSAFSGGANYQYF	TGCAGTGCCTTTAGCGGGGGCGCAAACTACCAGTACTTC
TRBV7-9	15	-	many	TRBJ1-2	CASSPVQAPNYGYTF	TGTGCCAGCAGCCCAGTCCAGGCTCCTAACTATGGCTACACCTTC
TRBV5-5	16	-	-	TRBJ1-2	CASSLSPGLPDYGYTF	TGTGCCAGCAGCTTGAGCCCGGGGTTACCTGACTATGGCTACACCTTC
TRBV5-1	14	-	-	TRBJ1-1	CASSGGLMNTEAFF	TGCGCCAGCAGCGGGGGACTCATGAACACTGAAGCTTTCTTT
TRBV9	14	-	-	TRBJ1-4	CASSVGGEKEKLFF	TGTGCCAGCAGCGTAGGAGGGGAGAAGGAAAAACTGTTTTTT
TRBV7-8	15	-	many	TRBJ1-5	CASSLARASNQPQHF	TGTGCCAGCAGCTTAGCGAGGGCTAGCAATCAGCCCCAGCATTTT
TRBV12-5	15	TRBD1	few	TRBJ2-7	CASGLTGGRLHEQYF	TGTGCTAGTGGTTTGACAGGGGGCCGCCTCCACGAGCAGTACTTC